These 11 T cell receptor beta chains originate from one sample sequenced in a study of response to subunit inactivated influenza vaccine. TCRdb reprocessed the RT-PCR reads via MiXCR and lists one record per CDR3 protein. The sample consists of hundreds of thousands of distinct CDR3 sequences, around a sixth of them appearing once. The sequencing here drew on PBMCs from blood, taken roughly 5 days after vaccination. The receptors originated from a man aged 45-60 years who received an inactivated influenza vaccine.

The genes are TRBV12-3 or TRBV12-4 and TRBJ1-4, with D maybe TRBD1 (6 bases). CDR3 length: 16 amino acids. Trimming removed 5 bases from V and 5 bases from J, with 18 bases in between. The CDR3 sequence: CASSLRPGAGNEKLFF. For the CDR3, the DNA is TGTGCCAGCAGTCTACGCCCAGGGGCGGGGAATGAAAAACTGTTTTTT.

The table lists this clonotype with a few counts. The rearrangement joins TRBV7-9 to TRBJ1-5; D ambiguous. The ends were cut back, 3 bases at V and 1 base at J, with 7 bases in the middle. The CDR3 extends over 14 amino acids. The germline CDR1 and CDR2 sequences are SEHNR and FQNEAQ (reference sequence). CDR3 loop: CASSFGASNQPQHF. Here the CDR3 DNA reads TGTGCCAGCAGCTTCGGAGCGAGCAATCAGCCCCAGCATTTT.

V gene TRBV3-1 combines with J gene TRBJ2-1; 13 bases fit TRBD2. J lost 8 bases, V lost 4 bases, and 11 bases had no gene match. CDR1 is LGHDT, CDR2 YNNKEL, per germline (reference sequence). The CDR3 runs 17 residues. DNA for the CDR3: TGTGCCAGCAGCCTTGAATTAGGACTAGCGGGAGAACATGAGCAGTTCTTC. This codes for CASSLELGLAGEHEQFF.

This clonotype occurred a few times. The chain joins TRBV5-1 to TRBJ2-2, with D maybe TRBD1 (6 bases). Germline V gene lookup returns CDR1 SGHRS and CDR2 YFSETQ. There are 14 residues in the CDR3. Trimming pared 4 bases from V and 7 bases from J, leaving 14 bases between. The CDR3 region is CASSKQGRSGELFF. CDR3 coding DNA: TGCGCCAGCAGCAAACAGGGAAGGAGCGGGGAGCTGTTTTTT.

This clonotype was seen a few times. CDR3 residues: CASTSDRVEPQHF. CDR3 sequence (DNA): TGTGCCAGCACCTCGGACCGGGTGGAGCCCCAGCATTTT. The chain has TRBV12-3 or TRBV12-4 and TRBJ1-5; D unclear. Between the trimmed V and J ends, which lost 7 bases and 8 bases, there was a span of 15 bases. The CDR3 extends over 13 amino acids.

This clonotype has just a few counts. V gene TRBV20-1 combines with J gene TRBJ1-4; weak D call: TRBD1 (6 bases). CDR1 is DFQATT and CDR2 is SNEGSKA in the germline V gene (reference sequence). Trimming stripped 3 bases from V and 7 bases from J, with 12 bases between. There are 13 residues in the CDR3. In DNA form, the CDR3 reads TGCAGTGCTAGGGGACAAGGGACTGAAAAACTGTTTTTT. Translation: CSARGQGTEKLFF.

This clonotype was recorded a few times. The gene calls are TRBV20-1 and TRBJ1-1; 8 bases fit TRBD1. CDR3 length: 14 amino acids. V gave up 3 bases and J gave up 2 bases; unmatched junction bases: 5. The germline CDR1 and CDR2 sequences are DFQATT and SNEGSKA (reference sequence). CDR3: CSASAGTGNTEAFF. CDR3 bases: TGCAGTGCTAGTGCCGGGACAGGTAACACTGAAGCTTTCTTT.

This clonotype was counted only a few times. CDR3 DNA: TGCAGTGCTAGCCGGGCACCTCTACTCCAAGAGACCCAGTACTTC. Its protein is CSASRAPLLQETQYF. The chain links TRBV20-1 to TRBJ2-5, with no clear D. The CDR3 extends over 15 amino acids. Trimming left V 3 bases short and J 1 base short, with 15 bases between. Germline V gene lookup returns CDR1 DFQATT and CDR2 SNEGSKA (reference sequence).

This clonotype was recorded at least ten times. The V call is TRBV12-3 or TRBV12-4, the J call TRBJ2-1, with D possibly being TRBD2 (6 bases). V lost 6 bases to trimming and J lost 0 bases, with 18 bases between them. The CDR3 length is 17 residues. CDR3 amino acids: CASSQEGGVSSYNEQFF. CDR3 bases: TGTGCCAGCAGCCAGGAAGGAGGGGTGAGCTCCTACAATGAGCAGTTCTTC.

CDR3 nucleotide sequence: TGTGCCAGCAGCTTGTGGGAGGAGCAAGAGACCCAGTACTTC. It is translated as CASSLWEEQETQYF. The gene calls are TRBV5-5 and TRBJ2-5, with D maybe TRBD2 (6 bases). CDR1 SGHKS and CDR2 YYEKEE come from the germline V gene (reference sequence). Trimming removed 1 base from V and 2 bases from J, with 9 bases in between. CDR3 size: 14 residues. The complete variable domain, with remaining parts taken from reference TRBV5-5 and TRBJ2-5, reads DAGVTQSPTHLIKTRGQQVTLRCSPISGHKSVSWYQQVLGQGPQFIFQYYEKEERGRGNFPDRFSARQFPNYSSELNVNALLLGDSALYLCASSLWEEQETQYFGPGTRLLVL.

Only a few counts were recorded for this clonotype. Germline is not matched at one junction end, which may reflect a read error. The genes are TRBV5-5 and TRBJ2-1; 8 bases agree with TRBD1. Germline V gene sequence: CDR1 SGHKS, CDR2 YYEKEE (reference sequence). The CDR3 loop spans 18 amino acids. The CDR3 region is CASSTTGQGLSSYNEQSF. The CDR3, as DNA: TGTGCCAGCAGCACCACTGGACAGGGCCTTAGCTCCTACAATGAGCAGTCCTTC.